The source of this TCR beta chain is a study of regulatory T cells in long-lasting Graves disease. General study points: Persistent patients shared more public clonotypes (around 3,000) than new patients (roughly 970).

The TCR beta library used iRepertoire HTBI primers with Arm-PCR amplification of CDR3. TCRdb itself ran the multiplex PCR reads through MiXCR, one entry per CDR3 protein. The sample lists some 600,000 distinct CDR3 sequences; around 16% were seen once. This clonotype showed up many times. The antigen remains unidentified. Time point denoted: newly diagnosed GD, antithyroid drugs for less than 3 months. Researchers made the TCR library from RNA that was extracted from PBMCs. The data also belong to a second study, concerning T cells in Graves' hyperthyroidism and ophthalmopathy.

This sequence originates from a man between 18 and 29 years old with Graves disease. The sequencing used peripheral blood mononuclear cells (PBMCs), collected at new diagnosis, from a patient treated with antithyroid drugs.

The CDR3 is CASRQPPQGSTYNEQFF. The CDR3 region has the DNA TGTGCCAGCAGGCAACCCCCGCAGGGATCGACCTACAATGAGCAGTTCTTC. The chain combines TRBV7-9 with TRBJ2-1; tentative D call: TRBD1 (5 bases). Germline V CDR1 and CDR2: SEHNR, FQNEAQ (reference sequence). The V end was cut by 6 bases, the J end by 2 bases, with 20 bases between. The CDR3 is 17 residues long.